This T cell receptor (beta chain) was sequenced in a study of blood T cell repertoires in COVID-19. Overall study: The analysed material was cDNA or gDNA that came from T cells, B-cell-depleted T cells, or PBMCs.

The CDR3 spans 15 residues. CDR1 SEHNR and CDR2 FQNEAQ come from the germline V gene (reference sequence). V lost 0 bases, J lost 1 base, and 9 bases lay in between. Source study methods: It was from reference gene primer amplification that nucleated cell counts were estimated. Clones were sequenced by immunoSEQ multiplex PCR, and TCRdb holds only the in-frame ones, with some missing. V, J and clone size are those of that table, while D and trimming were read from the DNA. This table has 250,000 to 300,000 clones, approximately 80% appearing once. Participants spanned ages roughly 18 to 95 years and resided in about two dozen US areas. Clinical history as reported by participants underpinned cohort assignment.

The rearrangement links TRBV7-9 to TRBJ1-1, with no clear D. The receptor was isolated from a man aged 35 to 55 who had been exposed to COVID-19. The specimen was PBMCs or T cells enriched from blood (not recorded which). CDR3 DNA sequence: TGTGCCAGCAGCTTAGCGGGAGGGAGGAACACTGAAGCTTTCTTT. Translated, it gives CASSLAGGRNTEAFF.